This T cell receptor (beta chain) was recorded in a study of cytomegalovirus exposure and HLA in healthy donors (TCRdb year 2017). Concerning the study at large: In an earlier analysis of approximately 640 of the donors, 276 Gb of sequence data and 90 million to 120 million unique TCR beta sequences from 180 million or so T cells were reported. In the later analysis, no new phenotypic data were used to find candidate immune exposures; instead, reliance was placed on TCR beta sequences and their occurrence across donors. Donor age, sex, ethnicity and CMV serostatus were compiled together with the repertoire data. All discovery cohort repertoires had been generated on a single sequencing platform. The study used immunosequencing to profile the T cell repertoires of several hundred subjects and linked those repertoires to cytomegalovirus serostatus. Typing coverage differed by locus: A, B, C, DRB1 and DQB1 were typed in about 629-630 donors, DQA1 in about 500, DPA1 in 606, and DPB1 in around 440. Of the roughly 390 genotyped donors, more than 75% were placed in the genetic ancestry cluster associated with self-reported Caucasian donors. Besides the first cohort of under 700 subjects, a separate validation cohort made up of 120 different subjects was used. Genome-wide SNP genotypes for about 65% of the roughly 670 donors were used in a later genetic analysis, which treated that subset as a discovery cohort. Roughly 300 gigabases of sequencing data and tens of millions of unique TCR sequences made up an early release that covered roughly 670 HLA-typed donors. An earlier analysis of several hundred of the donors applied high-throughput TCR beta sequencing to assess whether each TCR beta V gene segment acted as functional or pseudogenic. Five DR-DQ haplotypes were treated as single units for association and clustering because of strong linkage in the cohort. High-throughput TCR immunosequencing, statistical association of individual TCRs with disease status, and machine learning were combined to predict cytomegalovirus infection status. To study patterns of TCR occurrence, a later analysis re-analyzed previously published TCR beta repertoires from 666 donors and added high-resolution HLA genotyping. Across some 400 genotyped donors of the cohort, an average of roughly 250,000 unique TCR beta nucleotide sequences per donor were sequenced, and 15% to 20% of those sequences were non-productive. The aim of the study was to test whether cataloging public T cell receptors could identify signatures of past pathogen exposure. HLA typing covered class I and class II loci at four-digit resolution.

V is trimmed back by 0 bases and J by 3 bases, and the junction contains 11 bases that no gene match accounts for. Inclusive of the bounding cysteine and phenylalanine, the CDR3 is 18 residues long. Solely the CDR3 DNA is kept, with 54 bases framed from the first base. The germline V gene yields SGHRS for CDR1 and YFSETQ for CDR2. On the study overall, not on this receptor specifically: Roughly uniform sequencing depth across donors was assumed in presence/absence analyses, although this assumption may not hold. Specific HLA alleles were associated with 16,951 TCR beta sequences at a false discovery rate of 0.05 in a later analysis. A total of 164 TCR beta chains were listed by the study as associated with cytomegalovirus. The classifier was reported to diagnose cytomegalovirus status with high specificity and sensitivity in both the original cohort and the validation cohort. A later analysis reported that several top co-occurrence clusters appeared linked to parvovirus B19, influenza, CMV and Epstein-Barr virus. Because some donors lacked HLA typing at each locus, the association tests relied only on the typed subset. Some IMGT-functional V segments, including TRBV6-2 and TRBV6-3, could not be told apart with the 87-base-pair reads, so those segments were excluded. A further reported finding was that TCR beta sequences accurately predicted the HLA-A and HLA-B alleles for most subjects in the first cohort. A later genetic analysis reported fewer N-insertions in productive TCRs among donors in an Asian-associated ancestry cluster than the roughly 720-donor mean. An association between a missense DCLRE1C variant and V-gene and J-gene trimming of TCR beta chains was found in a later genetic analysis and replicated in an independent cohort. The sequencing pipeline was judged likely to have produced a cluster of highly shared sequence variants as a technical artifact. The authors suggested that the approach could potentially be extended to other disease states and immunological phenotypes. In an earlier analysis of some 500 of the donors, most TCR beta V segments were observed in productive rearrangements about 87% or about 30% of the time, broadly matching IMGT annotations. Most CMV-associated TCR beta chains appeared to be HLA-restricted in a later analysis, and the HLA associations seemed to be driven largely by CMV exposure. Because counts were too low, roughly 17 rarely observed V segments, including chromosome 9 orphons, were left out of the earlier analysis of a few hundred of the donors. In a later analysis, TCR association rates were found to vary across HLA loci, with the most associated TCRs seen for DRB1 alleles and the fewest for HLA-C alleles. Three of the identified cytomegalovirus-associated TCR beta chains were confirmed in vitro to be specific for cytomegalovirus antigens. This cohort had only TCR beta chains sequenced, and the lack of alpha or paired-chain data limited which features could be detected. Linkage disequilibrium might explain the correlated functional status among segregating V segments, but an unknown experimental factor could not be excluded. The only immune exposure information available for the cohort was CMV serostatus. Across donors, most TCR sequences were observed very rarely, whereas some public TCRs were present in many individuals. In a later analysis, HLA-associated TCR beta chains showed more clonal expansion and lower generation probabilities than non-associated chains that were equally common. When HLA alleles, especially DR and DQ, strongly co-occurred, TCR associations were difficult to assign to individual alleles.

This clone has only one observation. There is no known antigen for this receptor. Base quality data are lacking; no much larger clone is found one base away. The cohort consisted of hundreds of healthy bone marrow donors. All cohort members were sampled while nominally healthy, although unrecorded immune exposures were likely present. The donor tested CMV seropositive, placing the donor among the 289 seropositive members of the cohort. A peripheral blood sample was provided by each donor, and peripheral blood mononuclear cells were used for TCR beta sequencing. Genomic DNA was extracted from the blood cell samples with the Qiagen DNeasy Blood Extraction Kit. Receptor libraries were prepared by the immunoSEQ multiplex PCR assay. For the multiplex PCR, a mixture combining 60 forward primers for TCR Vbeta segments and 13 reverse primers for TCR Jbeta segments was used. The CDR3 region of rearranged TCR beta genes was amplified from genomic DNA by a multiplex PCR assay. The amplified TCR beta libraries were sequenced on the Illumina HiSeq System as 87-base-pair reads. The study's own analysis went as follows. In a later analysis, 80 million or so unique TCR beta chains were counted across the 690 or so repertoires, and approximately 11 million of these chains were shared by at least two donors. A nearest-neighbor algorithm error-corrected the raw reads and collapsed the reads into unique sequences, merging closely related sequences to remove PCR and sequencing errors. V, D and J gene segments were assigned by aligning CDR3 sequences to IMGT reference sequences. For a sequence to be retained, a match of at least six nucleotides was required to both a V gene segment and a J gene segment. A rearrangement was called productive if the CDR3 had no stop codons and remained in frame with V and J, and every other rearrangement was called non-productive. CDR3 was defined according to IMGT convention as the region running from the second conserved V-encoded cysteine to the conserved J-encoded phenylalanine. In an earlier analysis of 587 of the donors, sequences lacking an unambiguous match to a single V gene segment were excluded. In an earlier analysis of some 590 of the donors, V segments were called functional above 56.7% productive rearrangements and were called segregating when the between-donor standard deviation exceeded 5%. A statistical classification framework was built for diagnosing cytomegalovirus status from the catalog of TCR beta chain sequences. In a later analysis, TCR nucleotide sequences were compared against IMGT/GENE-DB human TR gene sequences so that V and J genes could be assigned. Using the TCRdist pipeline, a later analysis assigned CDR3 sequences along with most-parsimonious VDJ recombination scenarios. A later analysis defined each TCR beta chain by its CDR3 amino acid sequence plus V-gene family, and excluded reads lacking a unique V-gene family. As a way to deal with suspected cross-contamination and a sequencing artifact, a later analysis dropped hundreds of nucleotide sequences that were highly shared and had low generation probability. For each public chain, a later analysis derived a clonal expansion index from normalized ranks of inferred template counts within each repertoire. Generation probabilities in a later analysis came from a VDJ recombination model fitted to out-of-frame rearrangements, and those results were checked against IGoR. Hypergeometric tests were used in a later analysis to score TCR-TCR, TCR-HLA and TCR-CMV co-occurrence, with a repertoire-size bias correction applied to the TCR pairs. In a later analysis, false discovery rates were estimated by permuting HLA or CMV assignments 20 times. In a later analysis, co-occurring TCRs were grouped with DBSCAN, and TCRdist sequence similarity was added when clustering was performed within HLA-allele-positive subsets. Repertoires with fewer than 30,000 or more than 120,000 public chains were left out of co-occurrence clustering, as were a handful of repertoires with anomalous nucleotide sharing. What TCRdb holds here is the immuneACCESS table cut down to in-frame rearrangements. Part of the clones is not present; checked against another copy, under half of the missing clones reflect an unresolved V gene, and the others are unexplained. From that table come the V and J calls and clone size; the DNA was used to work out D and trimming. The sample profile shows over 150,000 clones; about 85% of them were found once. Approximately 8% of the sample is in the top ten clones.

Sequences were obtained from PBMCs. The chain uses TRBV5-1 and TRBJ1-4; 7 bases in the middle match TRBD1. The sequence came from a man aged 25 to 40 in good health and CMV-seropositive. The DNA sequence is as follows: TGCGCCAGCAGCTTGGCCCTGCAGGGGGATGGGGCTAATGAAAAACTGTTTTTT. The encoded protein is CASSLALQGDGANEKLFF.